The T cell receptor beta chain under discussion was sequenced for a study of blood T cells in healthy people across ages. This clonotype occurred once. Alongside a J-beta primer mix, a sample-barcoded 5' primer served in a second PCR lasting roughly 7 to 12 cycles. TCRdb fed the 5' RACE reads into MiXCR, producing one record per CDR3 protein. The top ten hold 17% of the sample, which has hundreds of thousands of distinct CDR3 sequences, under 30% seen once. They isolated at least 6 million PBMCs from each sample. Between the trimmed V and J ends, which lost 3 bases and 3 bases, there was a span of 9 bases. CDR1 SNHLY and CDR2 FYNNEI come from the germline V gene. CDR3 length: 13 residues.

The TCR comes from an elderly woman in good health. The sequenced sample was blood. This chain links TRBV2 with TRBJ2-7, with D unclear. The CDR3 DNA is TGTGCCAGCAGTGAGAATCCTAACTACGAGCAGTACTTC. It codes for CASSENPNYEQYF.